This T cell receptor beta chain is from a study of cytomegalovirus exposure and HLA in healthy donors. Overall study results and limits: A list of about 160 TCR beta chains associated with cytomegalovirus was given. TCR beta sequences reportedly predicted the HLA-A and HLA-B alleles of most subjects accurately. Being productive about 87% or about 30% of the time was typical of most TCR beta V segments in an earlier analysis.

On this clone itself: The antigen remains unidentified.

CDR1 is MGHRA, CDR2 YSYEKL, per germline. Trimming stripped 4 bases from V and 10 bases from J, with 17 bases between. This CDR3 comprises 14 residues. PCR used 60 Vbeta primers and 13 Jbeta primers. Sequenced by immunoSEQ multiplex PCR; TCRdb stores in-frame clones only, minus some. Of around 210,000 clones detected, roughly 80% appear once; the ten largest clones hold about 1.5%. The source is a man over 45 in good health and CMV-seronegative. The V and J genes are TRBV4-1 and TRBJ2-1, with D perhaps matching TRBD2 (5 bases). Source material: PBMCs. The CDR3 bases are TGCGCCAGCAGCCTCCGGGGTAGCCCCCCGGAGCAGTTCTTC. It translates to CASSLRGSPPEQFF.